What follows describes a single T cell receptor (beta chain). Its antigen is still unknown. Around 100,000 TCR templates per sample were assayed. Repertoires were generated with immunoSEQ multiplex PCR, while TCRdb's copy carries only in-frame clones and drops some. The sample contains roughly 60,000 clones, 80% to 95% of which appear only once. CDR1 and CDR2 from the germline V gene are MNHEY and SMNVEV (reference sequence). Trimming took 2 bases from V and 6 from J; bases not matched to a gene: 5. The CDR3 covers 15 residues. These data are taken from a study of siplizumab effects on memory and regulatory T cells. General study points: Naive T cells appeared more diverse than memory cells and seemed to be major alloresponse contributors. Siplizumab caused a significant drop in alloreactive sequences traceable to unstimulated CD4+ memory cells.

The source of this sequence is a human donor in good health. The sequenced material came from CD8+ T cells sorted from blood. This chain links TRBV27 with TRBJ2-1; 9 bases are a match to TRBD2. CDR3: CASSLGSGSGNEQFF. CDR3 bases: TGTGCCAGCAGTTTAGGTAGCGGGAGTGGCAATGAGCAGTTCTTC.